Each of the 3 T cell receptor beta chains below was sequenced from the same sample in a study of T cell responses to AZD1222 COVID-19 vaccine. TCRdb's copy holds only in-frame clones and misses some; the assay was immunoSEQ multiplex PCR. The sample consists of around 110,000 clones, around nine tenths of them appearing once. Sequences were derived from peripheral blood, sampled on day 0 of AZD1222 vaccination. These receptors came from an adult in good health.

V and J are TRBV7-7 and TRBJ2-5, with TRBD2 identical over 11 bases. V shed 4 bases and J 1 base; nucleotides not matched to a gene: 11. CDR3 size: 18 residues. Germline V gives CDR1 SSHAT, CDR2 FNYEAQ (reference sequence). CDR3 coding DNA: TGTGCCAGCAGCTCCGGGAGGTCTAGCGGGGGGTTCCAAGAGACCCAGTACTTC. Residues: CASSSGRSSGGFQETQYF. Full variable domain (outside the CDR3, taken from reference TRBV7-7 and TRBJ2-5): GAGVSQSPRYKVTKRGQDVTLRCDPISSHATLYWYQQALGQGPEFLTYFNYEAQPDKSGLPSDRFSAERPEGSISTLTIQRTEQRDSAMYRCASSSGRSSGGFQETQYFGPGTRLLVL.

J is TRBJ1-1 and V is TRBV12-3 or TRBV12-4; weak D call: TRBD1 (5 bases). CDR3 length equals 13 residues. V lost 6 bases and J 2 bases, leaving 10 bases between the germline ends. This chain's CDR3 is CASSRQRNTEAFF. CDR3 in DNA: TGTGCCAGCAGCCGACAGCGCAACACTGAAGCTTTCTTT.

The chain employs TRBV9 and TRBJ2-3; no clear D gene. Trimming shortened V by 4 bases and J by 1 base, and 7 bases separated the two germline ends. The CDR3 extends over 13 amino acids. Germline V lookup: CDR1 SGDLS, CDR2 YYNGEE. CDR3 sequence: CASSPRGTDTQYF. The CDR3 region has the DNA TGTGCCAGCAGCCCACGGGGCACAGATACGCAGTATTTT.